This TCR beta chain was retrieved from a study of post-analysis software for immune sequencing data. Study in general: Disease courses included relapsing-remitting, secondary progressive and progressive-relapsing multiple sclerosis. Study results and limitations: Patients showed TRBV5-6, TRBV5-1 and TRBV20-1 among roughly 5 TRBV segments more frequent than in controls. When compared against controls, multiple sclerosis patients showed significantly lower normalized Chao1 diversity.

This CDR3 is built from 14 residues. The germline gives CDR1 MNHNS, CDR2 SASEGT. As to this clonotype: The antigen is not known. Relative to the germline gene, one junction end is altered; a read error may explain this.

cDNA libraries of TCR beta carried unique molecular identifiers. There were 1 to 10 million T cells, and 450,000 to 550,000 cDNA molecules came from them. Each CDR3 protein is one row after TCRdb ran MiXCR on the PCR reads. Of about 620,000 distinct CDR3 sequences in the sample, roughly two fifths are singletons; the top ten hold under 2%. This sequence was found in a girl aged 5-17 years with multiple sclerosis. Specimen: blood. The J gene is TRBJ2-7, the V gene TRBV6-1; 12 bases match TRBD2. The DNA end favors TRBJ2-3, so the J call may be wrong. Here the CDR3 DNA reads TGTGCCAGCATTCTAGCGGGGGGGCAAGATGCGCAGTATTTT. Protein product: CASILAGGQDAQYF.